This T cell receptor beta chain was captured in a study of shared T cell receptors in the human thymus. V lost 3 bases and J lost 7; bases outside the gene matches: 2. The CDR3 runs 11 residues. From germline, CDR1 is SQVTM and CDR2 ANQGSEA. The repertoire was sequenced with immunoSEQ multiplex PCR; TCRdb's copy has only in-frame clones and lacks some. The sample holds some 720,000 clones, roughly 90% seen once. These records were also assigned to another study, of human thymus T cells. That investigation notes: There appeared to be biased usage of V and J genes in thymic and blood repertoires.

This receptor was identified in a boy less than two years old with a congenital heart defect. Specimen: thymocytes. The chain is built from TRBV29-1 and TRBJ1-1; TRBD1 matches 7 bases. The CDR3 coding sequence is TGCAGCGTTGACAGGGGGAGTGAAGCTTTCTTT. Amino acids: CSVDRGSEAFF.